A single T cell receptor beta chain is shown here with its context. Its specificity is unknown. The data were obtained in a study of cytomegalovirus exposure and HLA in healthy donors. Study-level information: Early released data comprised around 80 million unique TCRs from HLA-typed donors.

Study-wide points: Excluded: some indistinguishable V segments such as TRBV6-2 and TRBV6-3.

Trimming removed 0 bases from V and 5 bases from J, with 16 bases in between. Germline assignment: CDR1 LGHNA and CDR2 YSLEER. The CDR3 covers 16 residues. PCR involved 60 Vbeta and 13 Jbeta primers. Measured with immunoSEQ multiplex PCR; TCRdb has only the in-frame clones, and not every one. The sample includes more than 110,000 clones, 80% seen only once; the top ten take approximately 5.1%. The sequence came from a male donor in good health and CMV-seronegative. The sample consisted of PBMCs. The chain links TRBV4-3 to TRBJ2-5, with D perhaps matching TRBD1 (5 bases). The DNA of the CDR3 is TGCGCCAGCAGCCAAGATTTGGGCAGGGCGGCGGAGACCCAGTACTTC. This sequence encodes CASSQDLGRAAETQYF.